The present entry profiles one TCR beta chain with its context. Its antigen remains undetermined. Qualities for individual bases were not recorded, and no much larger clone is one base off. The germline V gene encodes CDR1 SGHTA and CDR2 FQGNSA. The CDR3, from cysteine to phenylalanine, totals 16 residues. Only CDR3 DNA remains: 48 bases, in frame from the first base. V has 3 bases trimmed and J has 1 base trimmed; junction bases matching no gene number 7. The library was produced with the immunoSEQ multiplex PCR assay. The multiplex PCR relied on a mix of 60 forward primers for TCR Vbeta segments and 13 reverse primers for TCR Jbeta segments. The CDR3 region of rearranged TCR beta genes was amplified from genomic DNA with a multiplex PCR assay. The amplified TCR beta libraries were sequenced on the Illumina HiSeq System as 87-base-pair reads. As for the authors' bioinformatics: In a later analysis, some 80 million unique TCR beta chains were counted across the 650 to 700 repertoires, and some 10 million of these chains were shared by at least two donors. To remove PCR and sequencing errors, raw reads were error-corrected and collapsed into unique sequences using a nearest-neighbor algorithm that merged closely related sequences. To assign V, D and J gene segments, CDR3 sequences were aligned to IMGT reference sequences. Each retained sequence needed at least a six-nucleotide match to both a V gene segment and a J gene segment. A rearrangement was called productive if the CDR3 had no stop codons and remained in frame with V and J, and every other rearrangement was called non-productive. CDR3 was defined by IMGT convention, running from the second conserved V-encoded cysteine to the conserved J-encoded phenylalanine. The earlier analysis of about 530 of the donors excluded any sequence lacking an unambiguous match to a single V gene segment. In an earlier analysis of 450 to 700 of the donors, V segments were called functional above 56.7% productive rearrangements and were called segregating when the between-donor standard deviation exceeded 5%. To diagnose cytomegalovirus status from the catalog of TCR beta chain sequences, a statistical classification framework was built. V and J gene assignment, in a later analysis, came from comparing TCR nucleotide sequences with IMGT/GENE-DB human TR gene sequences. Using the TCRdist pipeline, a later analysis assigned CDR3 sequences along with most-parsimonious VDJ recombination scenarios. In a later analysis, every TCR beta chain was defined by the combination of its CDR3 amino acid sequence and its V-gene family, and reads without a unique V-gene family were dropped. In a later analysis, 450 to 600 highly shared, low-generation-probability nucleotide sequences were removed to address suspected cross-contamination and a sequencing artifact. A later analysis calculated a clonal expansion index for each public chain from normalized within-repertoire ranks of inferred template counts. A later analysis computed generation probabilities with a VDJ recombination model fitted to out-of-frame rearrangements, and checked the results against IGoR. In a later analysis, hypergeometric tests were used to score TCR-TCR, TCR-HLA and TCR-CMV co-occurrence, with a repertoire-size bias correction applied to TCR pairs. To estimate false discovery rates, a later analysis permuted the HLA or CMV assignments 20 times. In a later analysis, co-occurring TCRs were grouped using DBSCAN, with TCRdist sequence similarity added in when clustering inside HLA-allele-positive subsets. Repertoires with fewer than 30,000 or more than 120,000 public chains were left out of co-occurrence clustering, as were five repertoires with anomalous nucleotide sharing. Imported from immuneACCESS, the table was reduced by TCRdb to in-frame sequences with V and J called. These copies leave out some clones; in studies compared against another copy, an unresolved V gene accounts for under half, and the cause of the remainder is not known. The D gene and trimming were derived from the DNA, and the V and J assignments and clone size from that table. In all, the sample holds 80,000 or so clones, and more than 60% of those were seen once. The ten largest clones capture around 3.2% of the sample.

The cohort comprised 666 healthy bone marrow donors. At the time of sampling, every cohort member was nominally healthy, though immune exposures that went unrecorded were likely present. The donor was CMV seropositive and was included in the group of 250 to 350 seropositive cohort members. A peripheral blood sample was collected from each donor, and TCR beta sequencing was performed on peripheral blood mononuclear cells. The Qiagen DNeasy Blood Extraction Kit was used to extract genomic DNA from the blood cell samples. These data come from a study of cytomegalovirus exposure and HLA in healthy donors (dated by TCRdb to the late 2010s). At the level of the whole study: An earlier analysis of roughly 610 of the donors reported over 250 Gb of sequence data and 95 million to 120 million unique TCR beta sequences obtained from approximately 180 million T cells. Using immunosequencing, the study profiled T cell repertoires from 666 subjects and related those repertoires to cytomegalovirus serostatus. The later analysis used no new phenotypic data to find candidate immune exposures, relying instead on TCR beta sequences and their occurrence across donors. Along with the approximately 700-subject first cohort, a separate validation cohort of 120 different subjects was used. The genetic ancestry cluster associated with self-reported Caucasian donors included roughly four fifths of the 350 to 500 genotyped donors. Among about 400 genotyped donors of the cohort, an average of around 250,000 unique TCR beta nucleotide sequences was sequenced per donor, of which roughly 17% were non-productive. In a later analysis, previously published TCR beta repertoires from 670 or so donors were re-analyzed and high-resolution HLA genotyping was added so that TCR occurrence patterns could be studied. Every repertoire in the discovery cohort had been generated on one and the same sequencing platform. The number of donors typed differed by locus, with about 629-630 for A, B, C, DRB1 and DQB1, approximately 500 for DQA1, 600 to 610 for DPA1, and 400 to 490 for DPB1. Donor age, sex, ethnicity and CMV serostatus were compiled together with the repertoire data. To decide whether each TCR beta V gene segment behaved as functional or pseudogenic, an earlier analysis of some 580 of the donors relied on high-throughput TCR beta sequencing. The study aimed to test whether signatures of past pathogen exposure could be identified by cataloging public T cell receptors. Approximately 300 gigabases of sequencing data and roughly 80 million unique TCR sequences made up an early release that covered several hundred HLA-typed donors. HLA typing covered class I and class II loci at four-digit resolution. In a later genetic analysis, genome-wide SNP genotypes for about 65% of the 666 donors were used, and that subset was treated as a discovery cohort. Because of strong linkage in the cohort, roughly five DR-DQ haplotypes were treated as single units for association and clustering. To predict cytomegalovirus infection status, the study brought together high-throughput TCR immunosequencing, statistical association of individual TCRs with disease status, and machine learning. Study-level results and caveats: In a later analysis, several top co-occurrence clusters were reported to appear linked to parvovirus B19, influenza, CMV and Epstein-Barr virus. A further reported finding was that TCR beta sequences accurately predicted the HLA-A and HLA-B alleles for most subjects in the first cohort. The authors suggested that the approach could potentially be generalized to other disease states and immunological phenotypes. Most TCR sequences were seen in very few donors, while some public TCRs were found in many individuals. An association between a missense DCLRE1C variant and V-gene and J-gene trimming of TCR beta chains was found in a later genetic analysis and replicated in an independent cohort. In a later analysis, the rate of TCR association differed among HLA loci, with DRB1 alleles having the most associated TCRs and HLA-C alleles having the fewest. In both the original and validation cohorts, the classifier was reported to diagnose cytomegalovirus status with high specificity and sensitivity. Broadly in line with IMGT annotations, most TCR beta V segments showed up in productive rearrangements about 87% or about 30% of the time in an earlier analysis of about 500 of the donors. Because HLA typing was missing for some donors at each locus, association tests included only the typed subset. A few of the identified cytomegalovirus-associated TCR beta chains were confirmed in vitro to be specific for cytomegalovirus antigens. Strong co-occurrence of HLA alleles, especially DR and DQ, made assigning TCR associations to individual alleles difficult. In a later analysis, most CMV-associated TCR beta chains were found to appear HLA-restricted, with HLA associations seemingly driven largely by CMV exposure. Presence/absence analyses assumed roughly uniform sequencing depth across donors, an assumption that may not hold. At a false discovery rate of 0.05, a later analysis linked fewer than 20,000 TCR beta sequences to specific HLA alleles. This cohort had only TCR beta chains sequenced, and the lack of alpha or paired-chain data limited which features could be detected. Linkage disequilibrium might explain the correlated functional status among segregating V segments, but an unknown experimental factor could not be excluded. In a later genetic analysis, fewer N-insertions in productive TCRs were reported among donors in an Asian-associated ancestry cluster than the roughly 700-donor mean. About 15 rarely observed V segments, including chromosome 9 orphons, were excluded from the earlier analysis of approximately 500 of the donors because counts were too low. CMV serostatus was the only immune exposure information available for the cohort. Some IMGT-functional V segments, including TRBV6-2 and TRBV6-3, could not be told apart with the 87-base-pair reads, so those segments were excluded. In the study, approximately 150 TCR beta chains were listed as associated with cytomegalovirus. A cluster of highly shared sequence variants was judged likely to be a technical artifact of the sequencing pipeline. In a later analysis, HLA-associated TCR beta chains were found to be more clonally expanded and to have lower generation probabilities than equally common non-associated chains.

The sequenced material came from PBMCs. Here the chain combines TRBV7-2 and TRBJ2-7, and TRBD2 matches 9 of the central bases. The TCR comes from a man in his fifties in good health and CMV-seropositive. The nucleotides are TGTGCCAGCAGCTTGAGGAGCGGGAGGAGTTCCTACGAGCAGTACTTC. This translates into CASSLRSGRSSYEQYF.